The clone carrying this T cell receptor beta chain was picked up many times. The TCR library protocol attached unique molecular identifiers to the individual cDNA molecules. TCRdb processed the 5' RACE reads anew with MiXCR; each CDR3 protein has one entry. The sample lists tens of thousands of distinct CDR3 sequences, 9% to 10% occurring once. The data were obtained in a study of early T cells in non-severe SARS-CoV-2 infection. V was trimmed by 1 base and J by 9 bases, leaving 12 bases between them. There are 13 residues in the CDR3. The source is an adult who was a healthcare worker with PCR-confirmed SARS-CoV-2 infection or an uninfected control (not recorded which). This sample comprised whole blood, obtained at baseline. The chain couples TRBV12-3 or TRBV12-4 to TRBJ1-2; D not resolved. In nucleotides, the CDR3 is TGTGCCAGCAGTTTAGATGGGAGCTTTAGCTACACCTTC. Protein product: CASSLDGSFSYTF.